A selection of T cell receptor beta chains follows, all from one sample in a study of cytomegalovirus exposure and HLA in healthy donors. The method was immunoSEQ multiplex PCR; TCRdb's version includes in-frame clones alone and lacks a portion of them. The data show 100,000 to 150,000 clones, with roughly 90% seen just once and about 1.5% held by the top ten. Sequencing was performed on PBMCs. These receptors originate from a young man in good health and CMV-seronegative. CDR3s include the opening cysteine and the closing phenylalanine or tryptophan. Fields, in order: J gene, clone size, V gene, D gene, CDR3 protein, CDR3 DNA. D genes are given only for firm matches. Clone size is shown for a subset of rows, as once, few, many or a class of expanded clone.

>TRBJ2-1|-|TRBV29-1|TRBD1
CSVGGDRVLREQFF
TGCAGCGTTGGGGGAGACAGGGTCCTCAGAGAGCAGTTCTTC
>TRBJ1-1|-|TRBV6-6|-
CASSYPEDSHNTEAFF
TGTGCCAGCAGTTACCCGGAGGATAGCCACAACACTGAAGCTTTCTTT
>TRBJ1-1|-|TRBV29-1|-
CSVVRTPKKGMNTEAFF
TGCAGCGTTGTCCGGACACCTAAAAAGGGCATGAACACTGAAGCTTTCTTT
>TRBJ1-1|-|TRBV5-1|-
CASSLGGGNTEAFF
TGCGCCAGCAGCTTGGGCGGCGGGAACACTGAAGCTTTCTTT
>TRBJ1-1|once|TRBV5-1|-
CASSLTGRGTEAFF
TGCGCCAGCAGCTTGACGGGTAGGGGCACTGAAGCTTTCTTT
>TRBJ2-1|-|TRBV7-2|TRBD2
CASSLVAGGEGRRNEQFF
TGTGCCAGCAGCTTGGTAGCGGGAGGGGAGGGGAGGAGGAATGAGCAGTTCTTC
>TRBJ1-5|-|TRBV9|TRBD1
CASGQTGGNQPQHF
TGTGCCAGCGGACAGACAGGGGGCAATCAGCCCCAGCATTTT
>TRBJ2-7|-|TRBV5-6|-
CASSFSGKYEQYF
TGTGCCAGCAGCTTTTCCGGGAAGTACGAGCAGTACTTC
>TRBJ1-3|-|TRBV9|-
CASSVDHRSFSGNTIYF
TGTGCCAGCAGCGTAGACCACAGGAGCTTCTCTGGAAACACCATATATTTT
>TRBJ2-2|-|TRBV6-5|-
CASSLDFVTGELFF
TGTGCCAGCAGTTTGGACTTCGTTACCGGGGAGCTGTTTTTT
>TRBJ2-1|-|TRBV2|-
CASNQGASNEQFF
TGTGCCAGCAATCAGGGCGCAAGCAATGAGCAGTTCTTC
>TRBJ2-1|-|TRBV11-3|TRBD1
CASSSRQGSSYNEQFF
TGTGCCAGCAGCTCCCGACAGGGAAGCTCCTACAATGAGCAGTTCTTC
>TRBJ1-2|-|TRBV2|-
CATRGGVNYGYTF
TGTGCCACCCGGGGGGGGGTTAACTATGGCTACACCTTC
>TRBJ2-7|-|TRBV4-3|TRBD2
CASSRTSGPSYEQYF
TGCGCCAGCAGCAGGACTAGCGGGCCCTCCTACGAGCAGTACTTC
>TRBJ2-2|-|TRBV6-4|-
CASSDRGNGELFF
TGTGCCAGCAGTGATCGGGGGAACGGGGAGCTGTTTTTT
>TRBJ2-4|-|TRBV7-9|-
CASSLVGGAPELLNIQYF
TGTGCCAGCAGCTTAGTGGGCGGGGCCCCTGAGCTTTTAAACATTCAGTACTTC
>TRBJ2-1|-|TRBV23-1|TRBD2
CASSQPGLAGFEQFF
TGCGCCAGCAGTCAACCGGGACTAGCGGGTTTTGAGCAGTTCTTC
>TRBJ2-1|-|TRBV25-1|-
CASSGASNNEQFF
TGTGCCAGCAGTGGGGCCAGTAACAATGAGCAGTTCTTC
>TRBJ1-3|-|TRBV28|-
CASSEQPISGNTIYF
TGTGCCAGCAGTGAACAGCCAATCTCTGGAAACACCATATATTTT
>TRBJ1-2|once|TRBV25-1|-
CASSESFQGRNYGYTF
TGTGCCAGCAGTGAATCTTTTCAGGGGCGTAACTATGGCTACACCTTC
>TRBJ1-2|-|TRBV6-5|TRBD1
CASSHPGQGVYGYTF
TGTGCCAGCAGCCATCCGGGACAGGGGGTCTATGGCTACACCTTC
>TRBJ1-2|-|TRBV2|TRBD1
CASSFRRDRTYGYTF
TGTGCCAGCAGTTTCCGCCGGGACAGGACCTATGGCTACACCTTC
>TRBJ2-2|-|TRBV13|-
CASSLAAENTGELFF
TGTGCCAGCAGCTTAGCAGCGGAGAACACCGGGGAGCTGTTTTTT
>TRBJ2-2|once|TRBV15|TRBD1
CATSRAGQTTGELFF
TGTGCCACCAGCAGAGCGGGACAGACCACCGGGGAGCTGTTTTTT
>TRBJ2-1|-|TRBV5-1|-
CASSLGGPNNEQFF
TGCGCCAGCAGCTTAGGCGGTCCAAACAATGAGCAGTTCTTC
>TRBJ2-3|-|TRBV7-3|-
CASSRGLSTDTQYF
TGTGCCAGCAGCCGAGGACTGAGCACAGATACGCAGTATTTT
>TRBJ2-2|few|TRBV19|TRBD1
CASSIGQGRYTGELFF
TGTGCCAGTAGTATTGGACAGGGGCGATACACCGGGGAGCTGTTTTTT
>TRBJ2-6|-|TRBV19|-
CASSPGEPSASGANVLTF
TGTGCCAGTAGTCCGGGGGAGCCGAGCGCCTCTGGGGCCAACGTCCTGACTTTC
>TRBJ1-5|few|TRBV2|TRBD1
CASSGTGGPQPQHF
TGTGCCAGCAGCGGAACAGGGGGACCTCAGCCCCAGCATTTT
>TRBJ1-3|-|TRBV30|-
CAFSDSGSFGNTIYF
TGTGCCTTCTCGGACTCTGGATCTTTTGGAAACACCATATATTTT
>TRBJ2-7|-|TRBV7-6|-
CASSSHDSSYEQYF
TGTGCCAGCAGCTCCCACGACAGCTCCTACGAGCAGTACTTC
>TRBJ2-4|-|TRBV29-1|TRBD2
CSVETSGRKKNIQYF
TGCAGCGTTGAGACTAGCGGGAGGAAAAAAAACATTCAGTACTTC
>TRBJ2-7|few|TRBV6-6|-
CASSFGHIAYEQYF
TGTGCCAGCAGTTTCGGACATATCGCCTACGAGCAGTACTTC
>TRBJ2-5|-|TRBV6-1|-
CASSEPFQLQETQYF
TGTGCCAGCAGTGAACCGTTCCAACTCCAAGAGACCCAGTACTTC
>TRBJ2-5|-|TRBV10-3|TRBD2
CAISEEAGVGEETQYF
TGTGCCATCAGTGAGGAAGCGGGAGTGGGGGAAGAGACCCAGTACTTC
>TRBJ2-1|-|TRBV5-1|TRBD2
CASSLASREYDNEQFF
TGCGCCAGCAGCTTGGCGTCGCGGGAGTATGACAATGAGCAGTTCTTC
>TRBJ2-7|-|TRBV2|TRBD2
CASRVPLAGETYEQYF
TGTGCCAGCAGGGTACCACTAGCGGGGGAAACCTACGAGCAGTACTTC
>TRBJ1-4|-|TRBV10-3|TRBD1
CATRKGGTGLGEKLFF
TGTGCCACCCGAAAAGGGGGGACAGGGTTGGGTGAAAAACTGTTTTTT
>TRBJ1-2|-|TRBV6-5|TRBD1
CASTRTGDPTYGYTF
TGTGCCAGCACCAGGACAGGGGACCCCACCTATGGCTACACCTTC
>TRBJ2-1|-|TRBV7-9|TRBD2
CASSLRREGTYNEQFF
TGTGCCAGCAGCTTACGGCGGGAGGGCACCTACAATGAGCAGTTCTTC
>TRBJ2-5|-|TRBV5-1|TRBD2
CASSPGGLVGETQYF
TGCGCCAGCAGCCCCGGGGGACTAGTGGGAGAGACCCAGTACTTC
>TRBJ1-3|-|TRBV5-4|-
CASSFPEGGNTIYF
TGTGCCAGCAGCTTCCCCGAGGGCGGAAACACCATATATTTT
>TRBJ2-7|-|TRBV6-6|-
CATGERAYEQYF
TGTGCCACGGGTGAGAGGGCCTACGAGCAGTACTTC
>TRBJ2-2|-|TRBV6-5|TRBD2
CASSYQAGGIPGELFF
TGTGCCAGCAGTTACCAAGCGGGAGGCATACCCGGGGAGCTGTTTTTT
>TRBJ2-7|few|TRBV5-1|TRBD1
CASSSGGQGNEQYF
TGCGCCAGCAGCTCGGGGGGACAGGGGAACGAGCAGTACTTC
>TRBJ2-7|once|TRBV7-3|-
CASSLSGYAYEQYF
TGTGCCAGCAGTCTCTCAGGTTACGCCTACGAGCAGTACTTC
>TRBJ1-2|few|TRBV4-1|TRBD1
CASSLRQGAQDYGYTF
TGCGCCAGCAGCCTGCGACAGGGGGCTCAGGACTATGGCTACACCTTC
>TRBJ1-2|-|TRBV6-5|TRBD1
CASRGQEEGYTF
TGTGCCAGCAGGGGACAGGAGGAGGGCTACACCTTC
>TRBJ1-1|-|TRBV10-1|-
CASSESTGKAEAFF
TGCGCCAGCAGTGAGTCAACAGGGAAAGCTGAAGCTTTCTTT
>TRBJ2-1|-|TRBV27|TRBD2
CASSLSGSGYNEQFF
TGTGCCAGCAGTTTAAGCGGGAGCGGGTACAATGAGCAGTTCTTC
>TRBJ2-5|-|TRBV7-3|-
CASSLWGPHQGETQYF
TGTGCCAGCAGCTTATGGGGCCCCCATCAGGGAGAGACCCAGTACTTC
>TRBJ1-5|-|TRBV5-1|TRBD1
CASSPDGQGNQPQHF
TGCGCCAGCAGCCCAGACGGACAGGGCAATCAGCCCCAGCATTTT
>TRBJ2-5|-|TRBV10-3|-
CAISELAGQETQYF
TGTGCCATCAGTGAATTGGCGGGTCAAGAGACCCAGTACTTC
>TRBJ2-3|-|TRBV9|TRBD2
CASSVAGTSRSTDTQYF
TGTGCCAGCAGCGTAGCCGGGACTAGCAGGAGCACAGATACGCAGTATTTT
>TRBJ1-1|-|TRBV27|TRBD1
CASSPGTGVTEAFF
TGTGCCAGCAGTCCAGGAACAGGGGTCACTGAAGCTTTCTTT
>TRBJ1-4|-|TRBV15|TRBD1
CATSPGQGNEKLFF
TGTGCCACCAGCCCGGGACAGGGAAATGAAAAACTGTTTTTT